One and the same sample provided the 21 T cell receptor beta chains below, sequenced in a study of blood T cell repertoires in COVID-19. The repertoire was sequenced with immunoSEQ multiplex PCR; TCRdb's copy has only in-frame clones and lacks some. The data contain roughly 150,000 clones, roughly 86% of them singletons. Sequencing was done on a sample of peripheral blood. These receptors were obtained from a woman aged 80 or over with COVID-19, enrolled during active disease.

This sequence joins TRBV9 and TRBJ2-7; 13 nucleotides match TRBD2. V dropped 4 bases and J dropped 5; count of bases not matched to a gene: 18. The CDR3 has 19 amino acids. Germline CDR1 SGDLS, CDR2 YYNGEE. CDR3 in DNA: TGTGCCAGCAGCTCAGGGACTAGCGGGAAAGGCACGAAAAAACACGAGCAGTACTTC. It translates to CASSSGTSGKGTKKHEQYF.

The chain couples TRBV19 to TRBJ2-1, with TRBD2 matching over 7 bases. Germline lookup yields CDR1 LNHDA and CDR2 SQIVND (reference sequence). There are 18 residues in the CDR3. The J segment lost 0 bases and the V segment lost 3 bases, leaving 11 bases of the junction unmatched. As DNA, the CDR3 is TGTGCCAGTAGTATTCGGAGCAGCGGGAAAAGCTCCTACAATGAGCAGTTCTTC. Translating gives CASSIRSSGKSSYNEQFF. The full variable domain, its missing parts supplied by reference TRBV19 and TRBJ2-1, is DGGITQSPKYLFRKEGQNVTLSCEQNLNHDAMYWYRQDPGQGLRLIYYSQIVNDFQKGDIAEGYSVSREKKESFPLTVTSAQKNPTAFYLCASSIRSSGKSSYNEQFFGPGTRLTVL.

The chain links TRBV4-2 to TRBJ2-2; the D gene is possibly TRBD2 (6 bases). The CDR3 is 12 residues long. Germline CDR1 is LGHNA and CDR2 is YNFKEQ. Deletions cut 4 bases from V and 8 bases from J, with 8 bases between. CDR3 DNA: TGTGCCAGCAGCCGGGACTTGGGGGAGCTGTTTTTT. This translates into CASSRDLGELFF.

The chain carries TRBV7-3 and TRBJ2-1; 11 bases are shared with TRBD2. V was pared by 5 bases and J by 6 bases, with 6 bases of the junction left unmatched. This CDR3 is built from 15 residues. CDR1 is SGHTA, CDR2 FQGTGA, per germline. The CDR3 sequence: CASSPTSGRGNEQFF. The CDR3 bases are TGTGCCAGCAGCCCAACTAGCGGGAGAGGCAATGAGCAGTTCTTC.

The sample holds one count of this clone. CDR3 in amino acids: CASNMRTSGYEQFF. The CDR3 region has the DNA TGTGCCAGTAATATGAGGACTAGCGGCTATGAGCAGTTCTTC. The chain recombines TRBV19 with TRBJ2-1; TRBD2 agrees at 10 bases. Germline CDR1 reads LNHDA; CDR2 reads SQIVND (reference sequence). The CDR3 consists of 14 residues. Trimming cost V 7 bases and J 8 bases; bases outside gene matches: 8.

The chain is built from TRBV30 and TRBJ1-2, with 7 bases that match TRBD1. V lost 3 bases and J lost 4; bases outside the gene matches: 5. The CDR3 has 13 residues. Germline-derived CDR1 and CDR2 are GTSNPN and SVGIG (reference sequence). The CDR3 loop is CAWRPTGSYGYTF. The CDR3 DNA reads TGTGCCTGGAGACCGACAGGGTCCTATGGCTACACCTTC.

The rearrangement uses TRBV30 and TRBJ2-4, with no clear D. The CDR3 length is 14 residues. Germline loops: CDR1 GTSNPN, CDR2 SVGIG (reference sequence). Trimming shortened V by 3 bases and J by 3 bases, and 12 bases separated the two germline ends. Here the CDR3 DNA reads TGTGCCTGGAGCAGAGGAGTAGGCAAAAACATTCAGTACTTC. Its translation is CAWSRGVGKNIQYF.

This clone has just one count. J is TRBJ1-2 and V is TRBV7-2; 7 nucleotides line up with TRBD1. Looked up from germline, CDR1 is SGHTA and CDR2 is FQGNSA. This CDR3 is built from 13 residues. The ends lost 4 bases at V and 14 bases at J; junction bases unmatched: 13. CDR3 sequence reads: CASSSRTGRGCTF. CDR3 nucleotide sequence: TGTGCCAGCAGCTCACGGACAGGTCGGGGTTGTACCTTC.

CDR3 residues: CASSLGLAGGVNTQYF. DNA for the CDR3: TGTGCCAGCAGCTTAGGCCTAGCGGGGGGGGTTAATACGCAGTATTTT. This sequence joins TRBV7-2 and TRBJ2-3, with 12 bases aligning to TRBD2. The CDR3 has 16 amino acids. CDR1 SGHTA and CDR2 FQGNSA come from the germline V gene. Trimming at V came to 1 base and at J to 7 bases, leaving 6 bases not matched to a gene.

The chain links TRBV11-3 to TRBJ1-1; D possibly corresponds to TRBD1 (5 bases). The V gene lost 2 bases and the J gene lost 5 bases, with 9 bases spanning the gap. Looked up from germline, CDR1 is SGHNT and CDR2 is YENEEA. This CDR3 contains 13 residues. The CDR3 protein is CASSLMEGTEAFF. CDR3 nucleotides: TGTGCCAGCAGCTTAATGGAGGGGACTGAAGCTTTCTTT.

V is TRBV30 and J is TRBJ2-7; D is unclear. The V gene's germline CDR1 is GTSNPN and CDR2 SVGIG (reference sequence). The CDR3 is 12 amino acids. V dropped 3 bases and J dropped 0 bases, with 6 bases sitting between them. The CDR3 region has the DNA TGTGCCTGGAGCGATAGCTCCTACGAGCAGTACTTC. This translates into CAWSDSSYEQYF.

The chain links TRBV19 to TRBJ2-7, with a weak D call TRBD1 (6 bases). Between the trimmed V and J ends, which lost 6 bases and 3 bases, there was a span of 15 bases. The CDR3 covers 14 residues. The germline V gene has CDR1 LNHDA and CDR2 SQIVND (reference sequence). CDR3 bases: TGTGCCAGTAGCCCCGGACAGTTCAACTACGAGCAGTACTTC. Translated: CASSPGQFNYEQYF.

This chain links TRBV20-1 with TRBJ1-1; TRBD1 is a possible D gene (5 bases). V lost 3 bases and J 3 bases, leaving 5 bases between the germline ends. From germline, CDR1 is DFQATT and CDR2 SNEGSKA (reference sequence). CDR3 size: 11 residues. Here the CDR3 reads CSASRDTEAFF. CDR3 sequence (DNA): TGCAGTGCTAGCAGGGACACTGAAGCTTTCTTT.

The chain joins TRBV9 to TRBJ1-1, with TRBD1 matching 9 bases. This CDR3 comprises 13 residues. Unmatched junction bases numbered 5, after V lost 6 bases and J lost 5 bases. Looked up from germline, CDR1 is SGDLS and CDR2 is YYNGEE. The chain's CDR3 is CASTRTGDTEAFF. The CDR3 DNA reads TGTGCCAGCACCCGGACAGGGGATACTGAAGCTTTCTTT. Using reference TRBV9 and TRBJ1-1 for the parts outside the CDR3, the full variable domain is DSGVTQTPKHLITATGQRVTLRCSPRSGDLSVYWYQQSLDQGLQFLIQYYNGEERAKGNILERFSAQQFPDLHSELNLSSLELGDSALYFCASTRTGDTEAFFGQGTRLTVV.

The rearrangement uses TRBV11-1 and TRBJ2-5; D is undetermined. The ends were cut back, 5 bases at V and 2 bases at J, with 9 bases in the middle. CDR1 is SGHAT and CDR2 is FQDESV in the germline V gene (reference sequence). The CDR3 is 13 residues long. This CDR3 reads CASSVGHQETQYF. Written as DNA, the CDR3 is TGTGCCAGCAGCGTGGGCCATCAAGAGACCCAGTACTTC.

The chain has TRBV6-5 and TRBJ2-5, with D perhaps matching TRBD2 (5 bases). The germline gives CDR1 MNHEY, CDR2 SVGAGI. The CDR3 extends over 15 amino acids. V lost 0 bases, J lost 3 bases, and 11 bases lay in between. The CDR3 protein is CASSYSTPGKETQYF. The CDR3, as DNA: TGTGCCAGCAGTTACTCGACACCGGGGAAAGAGACCCAGTACTTC.

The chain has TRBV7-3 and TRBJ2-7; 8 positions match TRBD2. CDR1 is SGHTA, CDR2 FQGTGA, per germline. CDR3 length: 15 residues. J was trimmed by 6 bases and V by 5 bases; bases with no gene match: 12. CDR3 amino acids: CASSPQDGRAGEQYF. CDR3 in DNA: TGTGCCAGCAGCCCCCAGGACGGGAGGGCCGGCGAGCAGTACTTC.

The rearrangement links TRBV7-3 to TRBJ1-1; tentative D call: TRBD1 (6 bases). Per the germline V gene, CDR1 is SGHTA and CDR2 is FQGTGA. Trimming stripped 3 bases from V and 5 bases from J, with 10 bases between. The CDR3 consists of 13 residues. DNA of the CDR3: TGTGCCAGCAGCTTGACAGGTGGAACTGAAGCTTTCTTT. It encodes CASSLTGGTEAFF.

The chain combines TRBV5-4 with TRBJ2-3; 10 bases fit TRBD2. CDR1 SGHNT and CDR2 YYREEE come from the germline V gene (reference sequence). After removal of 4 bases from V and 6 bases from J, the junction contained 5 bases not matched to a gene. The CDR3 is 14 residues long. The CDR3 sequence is CASSVAGGWDTQYF. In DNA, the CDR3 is TGTGCCAGCAGCGTAGCGGGGGGCTGGGATACGCAGTATTTT.

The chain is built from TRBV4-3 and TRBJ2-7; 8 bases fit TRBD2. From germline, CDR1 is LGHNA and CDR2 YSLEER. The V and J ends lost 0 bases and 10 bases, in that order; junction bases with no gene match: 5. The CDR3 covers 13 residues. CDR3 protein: CASSQDILAEQYF. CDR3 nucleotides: TGCGCCAGCAGCCAAGATATACTAGCGGAACAGTACTTC.

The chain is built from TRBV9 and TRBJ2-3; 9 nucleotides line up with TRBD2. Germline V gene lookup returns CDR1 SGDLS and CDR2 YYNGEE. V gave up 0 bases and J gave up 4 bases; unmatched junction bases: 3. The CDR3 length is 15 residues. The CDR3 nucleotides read TGTGCCAGCAGCGTAGAACTAGCGGGCGCAGATACGCAGTATTTT. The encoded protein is CASSVELAGADTQYF.